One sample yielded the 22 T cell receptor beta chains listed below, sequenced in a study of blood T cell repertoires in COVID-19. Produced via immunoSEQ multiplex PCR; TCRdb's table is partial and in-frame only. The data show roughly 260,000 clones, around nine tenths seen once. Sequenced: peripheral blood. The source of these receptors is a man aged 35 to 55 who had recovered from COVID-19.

Written as DNA, the CDR3 is TGTGCCAGCAGCCCGCAGGGGGCGCGGGGTCCATATCAGCCCCAGCATTTT. Its translation is CASSPQGARGPYQPQHF. The rearrangement links TRBV7-2 to TRBJ1-5; 8 bases fit TRBD1. This CDR3 is built from 17 residues. Germline V gene data show CDR1 as SGHTA and CDR2 as FQGNSA. V shed 5 bases, J shed 5 bases, and the junction held 14 bases outside the gene matches.

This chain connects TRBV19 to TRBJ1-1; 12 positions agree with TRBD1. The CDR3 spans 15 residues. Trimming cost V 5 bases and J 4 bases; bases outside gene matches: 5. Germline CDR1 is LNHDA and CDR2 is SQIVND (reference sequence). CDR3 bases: TGTGCCAGTAGTCTCGGGACAGGGGGCGTCACTGAAGCTTTCTTT. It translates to CASSLGTGGVTEAFF.

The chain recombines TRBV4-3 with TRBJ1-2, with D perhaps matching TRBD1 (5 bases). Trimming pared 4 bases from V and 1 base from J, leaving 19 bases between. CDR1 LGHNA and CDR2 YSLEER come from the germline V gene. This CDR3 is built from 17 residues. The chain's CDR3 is CASSPQARASDNYGYTF. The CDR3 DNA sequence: TGCGCCAGCAGCCCCCAAGCCAGGGCCAGTGATAACTATGGCTACACCTTC.

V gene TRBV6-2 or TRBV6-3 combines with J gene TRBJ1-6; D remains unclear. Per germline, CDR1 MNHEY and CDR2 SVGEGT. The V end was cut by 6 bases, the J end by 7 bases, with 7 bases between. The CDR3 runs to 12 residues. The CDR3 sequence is CASSRANSPLHF. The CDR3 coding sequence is TGTGCCAGCAGCCGGGCGAATTCACCCCTCCACTTT.

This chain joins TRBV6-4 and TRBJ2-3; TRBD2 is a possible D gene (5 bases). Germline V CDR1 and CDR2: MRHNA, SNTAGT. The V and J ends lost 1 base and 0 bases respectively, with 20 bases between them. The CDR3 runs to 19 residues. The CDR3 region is CASSDCGLAEERSTDTQYF. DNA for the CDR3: TGTGCCAGCAGTGACTGTGGGCTAGCTGAAGAACGAAGCACAGATACGCAGTATTTT.

CDR3 coding DNA: TGTGCCAGCAGTGTTTATCAGGGAACCTATGGCTACACCTTC. Encoded protein: CASSVYQGTYGYTF. V and J are TRBV28 and TRBJ1-2; possible D gene TRBD1, 5 bases. V shed 5 bases and J shed 4 bases, with 14 bases lying between them. CDR3 length: 14 amino acids. The germline gives CDR1 MDHEN, CDR2 SYDVKM.

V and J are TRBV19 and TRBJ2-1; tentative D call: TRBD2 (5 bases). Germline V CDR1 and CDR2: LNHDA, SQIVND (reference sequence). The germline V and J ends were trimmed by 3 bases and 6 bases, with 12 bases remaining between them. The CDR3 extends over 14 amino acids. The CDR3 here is CASSMRGSLNEQFF. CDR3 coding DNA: TGTGCCAGTAGTATGAGAGGGTCCCTCAATGAGCAGTTCTTC.

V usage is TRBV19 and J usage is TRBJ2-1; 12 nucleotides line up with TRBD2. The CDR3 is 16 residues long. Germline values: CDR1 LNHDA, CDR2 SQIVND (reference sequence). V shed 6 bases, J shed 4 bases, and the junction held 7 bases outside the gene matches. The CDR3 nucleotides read TGTGCCAGTAGATGGGGAACTAGCGGGGGGTACAATGAGCAGTTCTTC. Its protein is CASRWGTSGGYNEQFF.

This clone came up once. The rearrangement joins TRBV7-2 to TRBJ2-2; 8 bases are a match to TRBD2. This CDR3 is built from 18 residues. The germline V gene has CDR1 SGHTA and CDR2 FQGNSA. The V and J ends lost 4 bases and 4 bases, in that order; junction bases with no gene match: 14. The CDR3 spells CASSSLPLAGWSTGELFF. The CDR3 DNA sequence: TGTGCCAGCAGCTCCCTACCTTTAGCGGGATGGAGCACCGGGGAGCTGTTTTTT.

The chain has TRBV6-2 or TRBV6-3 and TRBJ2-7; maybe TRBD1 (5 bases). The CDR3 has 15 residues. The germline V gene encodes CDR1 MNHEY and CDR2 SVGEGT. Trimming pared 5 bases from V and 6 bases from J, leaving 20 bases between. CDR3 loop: CASSPQGVRGAEQYF. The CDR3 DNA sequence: TGTGCCAGCAGTCCGCAAGGTGTAAGGGGTGCCGAGCAGTACTTC.

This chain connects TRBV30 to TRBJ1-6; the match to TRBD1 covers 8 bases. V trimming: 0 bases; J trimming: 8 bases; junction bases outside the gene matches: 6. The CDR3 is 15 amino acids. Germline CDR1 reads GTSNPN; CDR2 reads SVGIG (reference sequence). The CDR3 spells CAWSVSGGGDSPLHF. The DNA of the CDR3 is TGTGCCTGGAGTGTCTCAGGGGGCGGGGATTCACCCCTCCACTTT.

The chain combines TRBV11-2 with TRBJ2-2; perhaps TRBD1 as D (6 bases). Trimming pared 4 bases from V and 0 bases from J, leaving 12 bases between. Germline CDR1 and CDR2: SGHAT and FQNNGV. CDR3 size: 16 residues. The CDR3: CASSSHRTANTGELFF. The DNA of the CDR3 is TGTGCCAGCAGCTCCCACAGGACAGCGAACACCGGGGAGCTGTTTTTT.

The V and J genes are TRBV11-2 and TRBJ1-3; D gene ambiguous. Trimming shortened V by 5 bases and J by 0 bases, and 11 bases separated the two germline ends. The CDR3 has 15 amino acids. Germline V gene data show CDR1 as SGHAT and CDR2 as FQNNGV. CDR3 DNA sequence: TGTGCCAGCAGCCACAGACAAGTCTCTGGAAACACCATATATTTT. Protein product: CASSHRQVSGNTIYF.

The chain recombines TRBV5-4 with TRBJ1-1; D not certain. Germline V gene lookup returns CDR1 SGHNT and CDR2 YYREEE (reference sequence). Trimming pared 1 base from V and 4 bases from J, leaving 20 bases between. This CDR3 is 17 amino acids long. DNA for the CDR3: TGTGCCAGCAGCTTGCCCCATTTGTTAGGGAGTAGCACTGAAGCTTTCTTT. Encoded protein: CASSLPHLLGSSTEAFF.

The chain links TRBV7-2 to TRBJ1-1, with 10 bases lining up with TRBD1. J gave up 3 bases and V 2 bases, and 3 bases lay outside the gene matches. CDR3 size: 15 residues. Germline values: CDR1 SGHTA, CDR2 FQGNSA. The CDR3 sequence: CASSLTTGGYTEAFF. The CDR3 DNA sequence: TGTGCCAGCAGCTTAACGACAGGGGGCTACACTGAAGCTTTCTTT.

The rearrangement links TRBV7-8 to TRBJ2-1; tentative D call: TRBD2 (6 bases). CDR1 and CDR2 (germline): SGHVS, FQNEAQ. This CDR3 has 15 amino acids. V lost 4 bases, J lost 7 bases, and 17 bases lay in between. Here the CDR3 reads CASSSRLVEANEQFF. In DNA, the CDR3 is TGTGCCAGCAGCTCAAGACTAGTGGAGGCGAATGAGCAGTTCTTC.

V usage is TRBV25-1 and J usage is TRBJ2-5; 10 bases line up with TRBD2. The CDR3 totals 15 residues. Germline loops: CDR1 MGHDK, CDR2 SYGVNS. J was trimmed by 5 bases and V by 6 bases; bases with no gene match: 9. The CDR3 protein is CASRDISGGSETQYF. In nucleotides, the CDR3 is TGTGCCAGCAGGGATATTAGCGGGGGGTCGGAGACCCAGTACTTC.

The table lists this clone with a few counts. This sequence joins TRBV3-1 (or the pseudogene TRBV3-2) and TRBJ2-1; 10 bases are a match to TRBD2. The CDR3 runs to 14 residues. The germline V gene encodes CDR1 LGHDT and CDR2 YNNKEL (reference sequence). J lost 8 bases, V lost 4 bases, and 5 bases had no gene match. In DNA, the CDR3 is TGTGCCAGCAGCCCTAGCGGGAGAATGGATGAGCAGTTCTTC. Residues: CASSPSGRMDEQFF.

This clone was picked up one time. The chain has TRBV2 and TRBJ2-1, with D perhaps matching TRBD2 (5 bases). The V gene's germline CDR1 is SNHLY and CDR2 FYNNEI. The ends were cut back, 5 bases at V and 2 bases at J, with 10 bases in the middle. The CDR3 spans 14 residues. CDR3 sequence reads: CASSMTGTYNEQFF. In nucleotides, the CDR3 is TGTGCCAGCAGTATGACCGGGACCTACAATGAGCAGTTCTTC.

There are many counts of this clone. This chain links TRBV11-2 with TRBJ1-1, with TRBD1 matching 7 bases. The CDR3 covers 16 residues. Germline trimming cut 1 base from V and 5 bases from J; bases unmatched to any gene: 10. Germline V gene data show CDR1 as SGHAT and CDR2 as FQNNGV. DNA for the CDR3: TGTGCCAGCAGCTTAGTGGGACAGCGGGCGAAGACTGAAGCTTTCTTT. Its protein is CASSLVGQRAKTEAFF.

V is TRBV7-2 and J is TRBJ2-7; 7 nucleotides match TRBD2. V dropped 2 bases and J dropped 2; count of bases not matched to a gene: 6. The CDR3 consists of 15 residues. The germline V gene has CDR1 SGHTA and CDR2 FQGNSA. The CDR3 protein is CASSLFQRGTYEQYF. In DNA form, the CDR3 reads TGTGCCAGCAGCTTATTTCAGCGGGGAACCTACGAGCAGTACTTC. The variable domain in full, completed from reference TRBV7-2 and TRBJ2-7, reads GAGVSQSPSNKVTEKGKDVELRCDPISGHTALYWYRQSLGQGLEFLIYFQGNSAPDKSGLPSDRFSAERTGGSVSTLTIQRTQQEDSAVYLCASSLFQRGTYEQYFGPGTRLTVT.

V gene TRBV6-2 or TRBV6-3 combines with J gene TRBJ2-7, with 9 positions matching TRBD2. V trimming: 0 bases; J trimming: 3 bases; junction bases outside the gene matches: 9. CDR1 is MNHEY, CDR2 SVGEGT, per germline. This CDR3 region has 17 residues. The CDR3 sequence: CASSYSIAGERHYEQYF. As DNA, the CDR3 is TGTGCCAGCAGTTACTCGATAGCGGGAGAGCGTCACTACGAGCAGTACTTC.